This record looks at one TCR beta chain sequence and its context. The antigen is not known. This record belongs to a study of cytomegalovirus exposure and HLA in healthy donors. The donors belonged to the roughly 110-subject validation cohort, separate from the roughly 650-subject first cohort. Findings of the study overall: It was found in a later analysis that first-cohort TCR clusters tended to co-occur in the approximately 120 validation repertoires. Researchers counted approximately 160 TCR beta chains as cytomegalovirus-associated. Rare TCR sequences predominated, though certain public TCRs were found in many donors.

The assay was immunoSEQ multiplex PCR, and TCRdb's table has in-frame clones only and misses some. The repertoire holds around 240,000 clones, with 90% as singletons. J gave up 2 bases and V 6 bases, and 7 bases lay outside the gene matches. CDR3 size: 15 residues. Germline CDR1 reads MDHEN; CDR2 reads SYDVKM. The sample consisted of PBMCs. The clonotype comes from a woman between 18 and 29 years old in good health and CMV-seronegative. The V call is TRBV28, the J call TRBJ1-5; 7 bases map to TRBD1. CDR3 sequence (DNA): TGTGCCAGCAGCCCAGGGGGACGGGGCAATCAGCCCCAGCATTTT. It codes for CASSPGGRGNQPQHF.